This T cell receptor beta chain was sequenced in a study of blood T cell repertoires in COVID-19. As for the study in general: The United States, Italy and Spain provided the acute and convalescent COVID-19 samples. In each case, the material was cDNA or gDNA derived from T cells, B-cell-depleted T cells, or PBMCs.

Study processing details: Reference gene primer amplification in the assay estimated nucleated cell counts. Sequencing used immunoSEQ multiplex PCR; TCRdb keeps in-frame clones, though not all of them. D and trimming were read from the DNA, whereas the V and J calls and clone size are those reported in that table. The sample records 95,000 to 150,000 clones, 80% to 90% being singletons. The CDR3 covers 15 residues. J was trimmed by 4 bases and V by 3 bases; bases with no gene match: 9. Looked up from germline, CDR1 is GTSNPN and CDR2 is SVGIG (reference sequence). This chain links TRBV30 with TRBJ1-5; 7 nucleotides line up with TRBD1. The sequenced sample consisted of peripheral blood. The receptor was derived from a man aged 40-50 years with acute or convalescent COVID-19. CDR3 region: CAWSRTGTVNQPQHF. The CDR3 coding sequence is TGTGCCTGGAGCCGAACCGGGACAGTTAATCAGCCCCAGCATTTT. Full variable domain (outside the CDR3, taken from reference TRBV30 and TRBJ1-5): SQTIHQWPATLVQPVGSPLSLECTVEGTSNPNLYWYRQAAGRGLQLLFYSVGIGQISSEVPQNLSASRPQDRQFILSSKKLLLSDSGFYLCAWSRTGTVNQPQHFGDGTRLSIL.